The 20 T cell receptor beta chains below come from one sample, sequenced in a study of PD-L1 blockade in urothelial cancer. This table comes from immunoSEQ multiplex PCR, and its TCRdb copy is limited to in-frame clones, with some not included. The sample includes about 43,000 clones, more than 70% seen only once; the top ten take roughly 17%. Stated time point: pretreatment peripheral blood. Specimen: PBMCs, collected around atezolizumab (anti-PD-L1) treatment. The receptors were gathered from a man in his sixties with urothelial cancer.

V is TRBV19 and J is TRBJ2-7; D call uncertain. CDR3 length: 13 residues. Trimming cost V 4 bases and J 3 bases, with 10 bases left between them. Germline V CDR1 and CDR2: LNHDA, SQIVND (reference sequence). This CDR3 is CASSRQLHYEQYF. The DNA for the CDR3 is TGTGCCAGTAGTAGACAACTGCACTACGAGCAGTACTTC.

The genes are TRBV6-5 and TRBJ1-1; possible D gene TRBD1, 5 bases. The CDR3 consists of 12 residues. V was cut by 5 bases and J by 1 base, with 5 bases left in between. Germline V gives CDR1 MNHEY, CDR2 SVGAGI. This chain's CDR3 is CASSRGNTEAFF. In DNA form, the CDR3 reads TGTGCCAGCAGTAGGGGGAACACTGAAGCTTTCTTT.

The CDR3 nucleotides are TGTGCCAGCAGCCAAATGGACAAGGTCCACGAGCAGTACTTC. Translated, it gives CASSQMDKVHEQYF. The gene calls are TRBV5-5 and TRBJ2-7; the D gene is possibly TRBD1 (5 bases). Trimming took off 4 bases at V and 5 bases at J, with 16 bases between the two ends. Germline lookup yields CDR1 SGHKS and CDR2 YYEKEE (reference sequence). The CDR3 is made up of 14 amino acids.

The gene calls are TRBV27 and TRBJ2-7; possibly TRBD1 for D (6 bases). Between the trimmed V and J ends, which lost 6 bases and 1 base, there was a span of 16 bases. There are 15 residues in the CDR3. Germline assignment: CDR1 MNHEY and CDR2 SMNVEV (reference sequence). The CDR3 nucleotides are TGTGCCAGCAGCCCCCAGGACAGAATTTCCTACGAGCAGTACTTC. Protein product: CASSPQDRISYEQYF.

The CDR3 is CASSATGKWNTEAFF. CDR3 bases: TGTGCCAGCAGTGCGACCGGGAAGTGGAACACTGAAGCTTTCTTT. This chain links TRBV25-1 with TRBJ1-1; the D is unclear. The length of the CDR3 is 15 residues. CDR1 and CDR2 (germline): MGHDK, SYGVNS. The germline V and J ends were trimmed by 4 bases and 1 base, with 13 bases remaining between them.

This rearrangement joins TRBV21-1 to TRBJ2-5; TRBD2, as called in the table, went unchecked against the DNA. TRBV21-1 is shown as a pseudogene. The CDR3 is 12 residues long. CDR3: CASSSERETQYF. CDR3 coding DNA: TGTGCCAGCAGCTCCGAGCGGGAGACCCAGTACTTC.

This chain links TRBV7-6 with TRBJ2-1, with D perhaps TRBD2 (6 bases). The V gene lost 1 base and the J gene lost 9 bases, with 13 bases spanning the gap. This CDR3 has 14 amino acids. Per the germline V gene, CDR1 is SGHVS and CDR2 is FNYEAQ. In DNA form, the CDR3 reads TGTGCCAGCAGCTTAGGATGGGGGGTACGTGAGCAGTTCTTC. This codes for CASSLGWGVREQFF.

V is TRBV5-1 and J is TRBJ2-6; D is unclear. V shed 4 bases and J shed 0 bases, with 14 bases lying between them. The CDR3 has 17 residues. Germline CDR1 is SGHRS and CDR2 is YFSETQ. The CDR3 reads CASSRGGIGSGANVLTF. As DNA, the CDR3 is TGCGCCAGCAGCAGAGGTGGTATAGGCTCTGGGGCCAACGTCCTGACTTTC.

This chain joins TRBV28 and TRBJ2-1; 7 bases agree with TRBD1. V trimming: 7 bases; J trimming: 2 bases; junction bases outside the gene matches: 5. The CDR3 runs to 14 residues. From germline, CDR1 is MDHEN and CDR2 SYDVKM. CDR3 coding DNA: TGTGCCAGCATTCACCAGGGGGCCTACAATGAGCAGTTCTTC. Protein: CASIHQGAYNEQFF.

The CDR3 sequence: CASSLGTAASTDTQYF. DNA for the CDR3: TGCGCCAGCAGCTTGGGGACAGCCGCCAGCACAGATACGCAGTATTTT. V usage is TRBV5-1 and J usage is TRBJ2-3, with a tentative D call TRBD1 (6 bases). This CDR3 contains 16 residues. Germline V gene sequence: CDR1 SGHRS, CDR2 YFSETQ. The ends were cut back, 0 bases at V and 0 bases at J, with 11 bases in the middle.

The V and J genes are TRBV11-2 and TRBJ2-1; no clear D gene. The CDR3 is made up of 12 amino acids. V lost 3 bases and J 10 bases, leaving 10 bases between the germline ends. Germline values: CDR1 SGHAT, CDR2 FQNNGV. CDR3 DNA sequence: TGTGCCAGCAGCTTTAGTTTCCGGGAGCAGTTCTTC. It is translated as CASSFSFREQFF.

V and J are TRBV27 and TRBJ1-6; D might be TRBD1 (6 bases). Per the germline V gene, CDR1 is MNHEY and CDR2 is SMNVEV (reference sequence). V lost 2 bases, J lost 7 bases, and 15 bases lay in between. CDR3 length: 16 residues. Written as DNA, the CDR3 is TGTGCCAGCAGTTTACGAACAGGGAAGGGGAATTCACCCCTCCACTTT. Translation: CASSLRTGKGNSPLHF.

CDR3 loop: CASSLSVAGYVNQPQHF. The DNA for the CDR3 is TGTGCCAGCAGTTTATCCGTCGCGGGGTATGTGAATCAGCCCCAGCATTTT. The chain combines TRBV28 with TRBJ1-5; D call uncertain. Germline V gene sequence: CDR1 MDHEN, CDR2 SYDVKM. The CDR3 loop spans 17 amino acids. Deletions cut 1 base from V and 4 bases from J, with 17 bases between.

V gene TRBV6-1 combines with J gene TRBJ2-3; 7 bases agree with TRBD2. CDR1 is MNHNS and CDR2 is SASEGT in the germline V gene. Trimming at V came to 8 bases and at J to 10 bases, leaving 12 bases not matched to a gene. CDR3 length: 13 amino acids. The CDR3: CASGVEGAGAQYF. The CDR3 DNA is TGTGCCAGCGGGGTAGAAGGGGCGGGGGCGCAGTATTTT.

V and J are TRBV10-3 and TRBJ2-3, with TRBD1 as a possible D gene (7 bases). This CDR3 is built from 14 residues. The germline V gene has CDR1 ENHRY and CDR2 SYGVKD. The V end was cut by 7 bases, the J end by 3 bases, with 14 bases between. The CDR3 region has the DNA TGTGCCATCAACGCAGGGGGGTCAACAGATACGCAGTATTTT. It codes for CAINAGGSTDTQYF.

This clone was observed a single time. The genes are TRBV7-2 and TRBJ1-5; 10 nucleotides align to TRBD1. This CDR3 region has 16 residues. CDR1 and CDR2 (germline): SGHTA, FQGNSA. Germline trimming cut 3 bases from V and 0 bases from J; bases unmatched to any gene: 2. CDR3 DNA sequence: TGTGCCAGCAGCTTGACAGGGGGCACTAGCAATCAGCCCCAGCATTTT. Amino acids: CASSLTGGTSNQPQHF.

The CDR3 coding sequence is TGTGCCAGCAGCATGCGGGGGCCTAATTCCTACAATGAGCAGTTCTTC. It specifies CASSMRGPNSYNEQFF. The J gene is TRBJ2-1, the V gene TRBV16; TRBD2 might be the D (7 bases). Trimming removed 5 bases at V and 1 base at J, with 15 bases between. The CDR3 has 16 amino acids. Germline V CDR1 and CDR2: KGHSY, FQNENV. Combining the CDR3 with reference TRBV16 and TRBJ2-1 gives the whole variable domain GEEVAQTPKHLVRGEGQKAKLYCAPIKGHSYVFWYQQVLKNEFKFLISFQNENVFDETGMPKERFSAKCLPNSPCSLEIQATKLEDSAVYFCASSMRGPNSYNEQFFGPGTRLTVL.

The rearrangement links TRBV7-9 to TRBJ2-1; maybe TRBD1 (5 bases). The V end lost 2 bases, the J end lost 4 bases, and 15 bases lay between the germline ends. Germline loops: CDR1 SEHNR, CDR2 FQNEAQ (reference sequence). The CDR3 extends over 16 amino acids. CDR3 in DNA: TGTGCCAGCAGCTTAACAGGCGCCAGGGCATACAATGAGCAGTTCTTC. Residues: CASSLTGARAYNEQFF. The whole variable domain, filled in from reference TRBV7-9 and TRBJ2-1, reads DTGVSQNPRHKITKRGQNVTFRCDPISEHNRLYWYRQTLGQGPEFLTYFQNEAQLEKSRLLSDRFSAERPKGSFSTLEIQRTEQGDSAMYLCASSLTGARAYNEQFFGPGTRLTVL.

Of note for this clone: A junction end diverges from the germline sequence, so it may reflect a read error. The chain employs TRBV7-7 and TRBJ2-7; TRBD1 matches at 8 bases. The CDR3 totals 13 residues. The germline CDR1 and CDR2 sequences are SSHAT and FNYEAQ (reference sequence). CDR3 DNA: TGTGCTAGCAGCGCTCGACAGGGGCACGAGCAGTACTTC. Translation gives CASSARQGHEQYF. Together with reference TRBV7-7 and TRBJ2-7, the CDR3 gives the full variable domain: GAGVSQSPRYKVTKRGQDVTLRCDPISSHATLYWYQQALGQGPEFLTYFNYEAQPDKSGLPSDRFSAERPEGSISTLTIQRTEQRDSAMYRCASSARQGHEQYFGPGTRLTVT.

The V call is TRBV5-4, the J call TRBJ2-6, with 11 bases lining up with TRBD2. V trimming: 0 bases; J trimming: 1 base; junction bases outside the gene matches: 6. CDR3 size: 19 residues. Germline CDR1 reads SGHNT; CDR2 reads YYREEE (reference sequence). The CDR3 coding sequence is TGTGCCAGCAGCTTGGGACTAGCGGGACTCGGATCTGGGGCCAACGTCCTGACTTTC. Protein product: CASSLGLAGLGSGANVLTF.